Following are 20 T cell receptor beta chains from one sample sequenced in a study of blood T cell repertoires in COVID-19. The protocol was immunoSEQ multiplex PCR, while the TCRdb copy is restricted to in-frame clones and leaves out a portion. The table lists roughly 280,000 clones, about 88% of them singletons. The sequenced material came from peripheral blood. These receptor sequences come from a man younger than 35 with active or convalescent COVID-19.

The V gene is TRBV9, the J gene TRBJ1-3; TRBD1 matches at 7 bases. Per the germline V gene, CDR1 is SGDLS and CDR2 is YYNGEE. The CDR3 runs to 16 residues. The V segment lost 1 base and the J segment 3 bases; nucleotides outside the gene matches: 7. CDR3 nucleotide sequence: TGTGCCAGCAGCGTAACCGACAGGGAACTTGGAAACACCATATATTTT. This sequence encodes CASSVTDRELGNTIYF.

In DNA, the CDR3 is TGCGCCAGCAGCGAGGGGGCGCAGTACTATGGCTACACCTTC. This encodes CASSEGAQYYGYTF. The chain carries TRBV5-1 and TRBJ1-2; 7 nucleotides match TRBD1. Trimming removed 4 bases from V and 3 bases from J; junction bases left unmatched: 6. The CDR3 consists of 14 residues. From germline, CDR1 is SGHRS and CDR2 YFSETQ.

This chain links TRBV11-2 with TRBJ2-1, with 12 positions matching TRBD2. V shed 1 base, J shed 2 bases, and the junction held 6 bases outside the gene matches. The CDR3 is 18 amino acids. Germline assignment: CDR1 SGHAT and CDR2 FQNNGV. In DNA form, the CDR3 reads TGTGCCAGCAGCTTAGGTCTAGCGGGGGGGCCCGCCTACAATGAGCAGTTCTTC. Amino acids: CASSLGLAGGPAYNEQFF.

This chain connects TRBV30 to TRBJ1-3; 7 bases are shared with TRBD1. Germline trimming cut 5 bases from V and 0 bases from J; bases unmatched to any gene: 1. The CDR3 spans 13 residues. Germline V gene sequence: CDR1 GTSNPN, CDR2 SVGIG (reference sequence). This chain's CDR3 is CAWGTVSGNTIYF. CDR3 in DNA: TGTGCCTGGGGGACAGTCTCTGGAAACACCATATATTTT.

The CDR3 sequence is CASSVLGQYQETQYF. The CDR3 DNA reads as TGTGCCAGCAGCGTCCTGGGACAGTACCAAGAGACCCAGTACTTC. V and J are TRBV9 and TRBJ2-5; 7 bases align to TRBD1. Trimming at V came to 2 bases and at J to 0 bases, leaving 4 bases not matched to a gene. There are 15 residues in the CDR3. The germline V gene has CDR1 SGDLS and CDR2 YYNGEE.

In this sample, this clone turned up a few times. V usage is TRBV2 and J usage is TRBJ2-3; 12 bases align to TRBD2. The CDR3 contains 17 residues. CDR1 SNHLY and CDR2 FYNNEI come from the germline V gene. Germline trimming cut 6 bases from V and 5 bases from J; bases unmatched to any gene: 12. The CDR3 loop reads CASSLELTSGSVDTQYF. CDR3 DNA: TGTGCCAGCAGCCTCGAACTGACTAGCGGGAGTGTAGATACGCAGTATTTT.

The chain combines TRBV11-2 with TRBJ1-3, with D unclear. Trimming removed 3 bases at V and 0 bases at J, with 6 bases between. The CDR3 runs 14 residues. CDR1 is SGHAT, CDR2 FQNNGV, per germline. CDR3 sequence: CASSLFSSGNTIYF. In nucleotides, the CDR3 is TGTGCCAGCAGCTTGTTTAGCTCTGGAAACACCATATATTTT.

This chain connects TRBV30 to TRBJ1-2; no clear D gene. V was cut by 7 bases and J by 6 bases, with 9 bases left in between. This CDR3 has 10 amino acids. Germline lookup yields CDR1 GTSNPN and CDR2 SVGIG (reference sequence). CDR3: CALLLNGYTF. The CDR3 DNA follows: TGTGCCTTACTGCTGAATGGCTACACCTTC.

The CDR3 sequence: CASSVRPVSDGRDTQYF. The CDR3 DNA sequence: TGTGCCAGCAGCGTTCGTCCTGTGTCGGATGGCAGGGATACGCAGTATTTT. This chain links TRBV9 with TRBJ2-3, with D unresolved. The CDR3 is 17 residues long. Deletions cut 2 bases from V and 6 bases from J, with 22 bases between. Germline lookup yields CDR1 SGDLS and CDR2 YYNGEE.

This chain uses TRBV24-1 with TRBJ2-2; possibly TRBD1 for D (5 bases). Deletions cut 4 bases from V and 3 bases from J, with 8 bases between. CDR1 is KGHDR, CDR2 SFDVKD, per germline. CDR3 length equals 14 residues. CDR3 amino acids: CATSESRDTGELFF. CDR3 nucleotide sequence: TGTGCCACCAGTGAGAGCAGGGACACCGGGGAGCTGTTTTTT.

The chain combines TRBV11-3 with TRBJ2-3; D is perhaps TRBD1 (5 bases). Germline V CDR1 and CDR2: SGHNT, YENEEA. There are 13 residues in the CDR3. Between the trimmed V and J ends, which lost 3 bases and 6 bases, there was a span of 10 bases. The CDR3 spells CASSFRRADTQYF. The CDR3 DNA reads TGTGCCAGCAGCTTCCGCAGGGCGGATACGCAGTATTTT.

V usage is TRBV5-1 and J usage is TRBJ2-3, with 9 positions matching TRBD2. This CDR3 region has 16 residues. From germline, CDR1 is SGHRS and CDR2 YFSETQ. Trimming took 2 bases from V and 5 from J; bases not matched to a gene: 9. CDR3: CASSFTPLAGRDTQYF. The CDR3, as DNA: TGCGCCAGCAGCTTCACCCCGCTAGCGGGAAGAGATACGCAGTATTTT.

There are a few counts of this clone. V is TRBV11-2 and J is TRBJ2-1; possibly TRBD2 for D (5 bases). This CDR3 region has 13 residues. The V and J ends lost 5 bases and 15 bases respectively, with 20 bases between them. In germline, CDR1 is SGHAT, CDR2 FQNNGV. CDR3 region: CASSLRDYGLPFF. The CDR3, as DNA: TGTGCCAGCAGCCTCCGAGACTACGGCCTTCCGTTCTTC.

The chain links TRBV11-3 to TRBJ2-7, with 8 bases that match TRBD1. V dropped 11 bases and J dropped 3; count of bases not matched to a gene: 9. This CDR3 is 13 amino acids long. Germline CDR1 SGHNT, CDR2 YENEEA. This CDR3 reads CAPDRADSYEQYF. The CDR3 nucleotides read TGTGCCCCGGACAGGGCCGATAGCTACGAGCAGTACTTC.

The chain is built from TRBV2 and TRBJ2-7; TRBD2 aligns across 9 bases. CDR1 and CDR2 from the germline V gene are SNHLY and FYNNEI. The CDR3 covers 16 residues. J gave up 4 bases and V 5 bases, and 12 bases lay outside the gene matches. The CDR3 bases are TGTGCCAGCAGTTCGTGGACTAGCGAAATAAAATACGAGCAGTACTTC. As protein: CASSSWTSEIKYEQYF.

The V and J genes are TRBV27 and TRBJ1-1; maybe TRBD1 (5 bases). Germline V gene lookup returns CDR1 MNHEY and CDR2 SMNVEV (reference sequence). Between the trimmed V and J ends, which lost 6 bases and 3 bases, there was a span of 17 bases. The CDR3 spans 15 residues. The CDR3 spells CASSRLADIYTEAFF. CDR3 nucleotides: TGTGCCAGCAGCCGGCTAGCGGACATTTACACTGAAGCTTTCTTT.

The chain carries TRBV19 and TRBJ1-1; D remains ambiguous. This CDR3 comprises 14 residues. The V and J ends lost 6 bases and 5 bases respectively, with 16 bases between them. Germline CDR1 reads LNHDA; CDR2 reads SQIVND (reference sequence). CDR3 protein: CASRFGGIRTEAFF. CDR3 DNA: TGTGCCAGTAGGTTCGGAGGCATAAGGACTGAAGCTTTCTTT.

In the case of this clone: Other DNA sequences from this sample encode an identical CDR3 as well. The gene calls are TRBV28 and TRBJ1-6, with 8 bases that match TRBD1. The CDR3 sequence is 13 residues long. V trimming: 5 bases; J trimming: 7 bases; junction bases outside the gene matches: 1. Germline loops: CDR1 MDHEN, CDR2 SYDVKM. The CDR3 DNA reads as TGTGCCAGCAGTAGACAGGGGAATTCACCCCTCCACTTT. Its protein is CASSRQGNSPLHF.

V is TRBV5-4 and J is TRBJ2-7, with TRBD2 matching over 14 bases. Germline values: CDR1 SGHNT, CDR2 YYREEE (reference sequence). The CDR3 runs 15 residues. The V gene end was trimmed by 4 bases and the J gene end by 6 bases; junction bases not matched to a gene: 6. The CDR3 sequence: CASSAGLAGDREQYF. CDR3 sequence (DNA): TGTGCCAGCAGCGCGGGACTAGCGGGAGATCGCGAGCAGTACTTC.

There are a few counts of this clone. The CDR3: CASSLFLGADYGYTF. CDR3 coding DNA: TGTGCCAGCAGTTTATTCCTAGGGGCAGATTATGGCTACACCTTC. V is TRBV27 and J is TRBJ1-2, with D maybe TRBD1 (5 bases). The CDR3 sequence is 15 residues long. V shed 1 base and J shed 5 bases, with 14 bases lying between them. Germline CDR1 reads MNHEY; CDR2 reads SMNVEV (reference sequence).